A single sample gave rise to the 21 T cell receptor beta chains below, sequenced in a study of T cells in Graves' hyperthyroidism and ophthalmopathy. RNA transcripts yielded amplified TCR beta CDR3 regions. With the HTBI primer set, the TCR CDR3 went through a first round of RT-PCR. TCRdb re-derived calls from the multiplex PCR reads in MiXCR, one entry per CDR3 protein. The profile shows 160,000 or so distinct CDR3 sequences, roughly 10% of them singletons. Sequencing used blood. The receptors originated from a woman aged 18 to 35 with Graves' hyperthyroidism that later progressed to Graves' ophthalmopathy.

This clonotype has a handful of counts. CDR3 protein: CAWSLVGNEQFF. The CDR3 nucleotides are TGTGCCTGGAGTTTGGTGGGGAATGAGCAGTTCTTC. V is TRBV30 and J is TRBJ2-1; D is unresolved. Trimming removed 2 bases from V and 7 bases from J, with 9 bases in between. CDR3 size: 12 residues. Germline V lookup: CDR1 GTSNPN, CDR2 SVGIG (reference sequence).

This clonotype was observed at least ten times. This chain links TRBV3-1 with TRBJ1-1, with D hard to call. Germline V CDR1 and CDR2: LGHDT, YNNKEL (reference sequence). Trimming left V 2 bases short and J 7 bases short, with 8 bases between. There are 12 residues in the CDR3. The CDR3 protein is CASSQFDREAFF. CDR3 nucleotide sequence: TGTGCCAGCAGCCAATTTGATCGTGAAGCTTTCTTT.

This clonotype was counted ten times or more. The CDR3 DNA reads TGCAGTGCTAGAGATGGTCGACGGGTAGCAGGGGGCTATGGCTACACCTTC. Translation gives CSARDGRRVAGGYGYTF. The V gene is TRBV20-1, the J gene TRBJ1-2, with 7 bases that match TRBD1. Per germline, CDR1 DFQATT and CDR2 SNEGSKA (reference sequence). The length of the CDR3 is 17 residues. Germline trimming cut 0 bases from V and 4 bases from J; bases unmatched to any gene: 14.

This clonotype was picked up many times. V usage is TRBV12-3 or TRBV12-4 and J usage is TRBJ1-2; D gene uncertain. V shed 1 base and J shed 12 bases, with 12 bases lying between them. The CDR3 has 12 residues. The CDR3 spells CASSLGREIDTF. In nucleotides, the CDR3 is TGTGCCAGCAGTTTAGGAAGGGAGATCGACACCTTC.

This sequence joins TRBV6-2 or TRBV6-3 and TRBJ1-4, with unresolved D. The CDR3 sequence is 18 residues long. In germline, CDR1 is MNHEY, CDR2 SVGEGT. V was cut by 0 bases and J by 4 bases, with 18 bases left in between. CDR3 nucleotides: TGTGCCAGCAGTTACTCGGCATGGGAGTGGCAGAGTAATGAAAAACTGTTTTTT. It yields the protein CASSYSAWEWQSNEKLFF.

This clonotype was seen many times. This chain joins TRBV20-1 and TRBJ2-5; 8 bases fit TRBD1. This CDR3 has 16 residues. Per the germline V gene, CDR1 is DFQATT and CDR2 is SNEGSKA (reference sequence). V was clipped by 6 bases and J by 3 bases; unmatched bases: 15. Here the CDR3 DNA reads TGCAGTGCGCTGAGGACAGGGCAGATCAGAAAAGAGACCCAGTACTTC. As protein: CSALRTGQIRKETQYF.

The chain uses TRBV4-1 and TRBJ1-2; D is undetermined. This CDR3 has 16 amino acids. Germline CDR1 is MGHRA and CDR2 is YSYEKL. Trimming took 0 bases from V and 2 from J, leaving 13 bases between them. CDR3 nucleotides: TGCGCCAGCAGCCAAGAAGCGCAGTGGAGGAACTATGGCTACACCTTC. It yields the protein CASSQEAQWRNYGYTF.

This clonotype was picked up a small number of times. V usage is TRBV19 and J usage is TRBJ1-2, with TRBD1 as a possible D gene (6 bases). This CDR3 has 16 residues. Per germline, CDR1 LNHDA and CDR2 SQIVND (reference sequence). Trimming shortened V by 3 bases and J by 4 bases, and 18 bases separated the two germline ends. CDR3 region: CASSMTLVRGSYGYTF. DNA of the CDR3: TGTGCCAGTAGTATGACCCTCGTCAGGGGTAGCTATGGCTACACCTTC.

This clonotype was observed at least ten times. The chain employs TRBV15 and TRBJ2-1; 11 bases fit TRBD2. The germline CDR1 and CDR2 sequences are LNHNV and YYDKDF (reference sequence). This CDR3 is 17 amino acids long. Unmatched junction bases numbered 4, after V lost 0 bases and J lost 3 bases. The DNA for the CDR3 is TGTGCCACCAGCAGAGAAACCGGGACTAGCGGCTACAATGAGCAGTTCTTC. This sequence encodes CATSRETGTSGYNEQFF.

The chain employs TRBV27 and TRBJ2-7, with 8 positions matching TRBD1. The CDR3 totals 16 residues. J lost 3 bases, V lost 5 bases, and 12 bases had no gene match. Germline assignment: CDR1 MNHEY and CDR2 SMNVEV (reference sequence). CDR3 region: CASSLYWTGTIYEQYF. The CDR3 DNA is TGTGCCAGCAGTCTCTATTGGACAGGGACGATCTACGAGCAGTACTTC.

Many counts were recorded for this clonotype. This chain uses TRBV6-5 with TRBJ1-2; no clear D gene. CDR1 MNHEY and CDR2 SVGAGI come from the germline V gene. Trimming cost V 0 bases and J 5 bases, with 10 bases left between them. This CDR3 has 14 amino acids. The CDR3 DNA reads TGTGCCAGCAGTTACTCGAGTACCGCTTATGGCTACACCTTC. Protein: CASSYSSTAYGYTF.

This clonotype was seen at least ten times. The rearrangement links TRBV10-3 to TRBJ2-3, with a weak D call TRBD1 (5 bases). V was shortened by 4 bases and J by 2 bases, with 10 bases between the two germline ends. The CDR3 spans 14 residues. CDR1 is ENHRY and CDR2 is SYGVKD in the germline V gene. The CDR3 DNA sequence: TGTGCCATCAGTGGGGGCAGCTACACAGATACGCAGTATTTT. It encodes CAISGGSYTDTQYF.

Comments on this clonotype: A much larger clone differs from this one at a single base, so this may be a read error. The chain links TRBV4-1 to TRBJ2-5; tentative D call: TRBD1 (6 bases). From germline, CDR1 is MGHRA and CDR2 YSYEKL. This CDR3 spans 14 amino acids. The CDR3 region is CASSPRTAQETQHF. The CDR3 region has the DNA TGCGCCAGCAGCCCCCGGACAGCACAAGAGACCCAGCACTTC.

At least ten counts were recorded for this clonotype. The rearrangement links TRBV2 to TRBJ2-2, with D hard to call. This CDR3 is built from 15 residues. Germline CDR1 SNHLY, CDR2 FYNNEI. With 6 bases removed from V and 3 bases from J, the gap between germline ends came to 14 bases. CDR3 in amino acids: CASRTYYVDTGELFF. The DNA of the CDR3 is TGTGCCAGCAGGACTTATTACGTGGACACCGGGGAGCTGTTTTTT.

The chain combines TRBV5-4 with TRBJ2-1; D may be TRBD2 (5 bases). Trimming shortened V by 4 bases and J by 6 bases, and 14 bases separated the two germline ends. The CDR3 runs to 14 residues. Germline values: CDR1 SGHNT, CDR2 YYREEE (reference sequence). The DNA for the CDR3 is TGTGCCAGCAGCGTCCGGGAACGGGGCAATGAGCAGTTCTTC. It yields the protein CASSVRERGNEQFF.

This clonotype was observed at least ten times. The J gene is TRBJ1-1, the V gene TRBV11-2, with 10 nucleotides matching TRBD1. The germline gives CDR1 SGHAT, CDR2 FQNNGV. CDR3 length: 16 residues. Trimming removed 4 bases from V and 8 bases from J; junction bases left unmatched: 13. The CDR3 DNA is TGTGCCAGCAGCTCCCGGGACAGGGGTCGGACGTCCGAAGCTTTCTTT. It translates to CASSSRDRGRTSEAFF.

There are many counts of this clonotype. The chain employs TRBV7-8 and TRBJ1-3, with 7 bases lining up with TRBD1. CDR1 SGHVS and CDR2 FQNEAQ come from the germline V gene. The CDR3 extends over 15 amino acids. The V and J ends lost 3 bases and 0 bases, in that order; junction bases with no gene match: 2. The CDR3 sequence: CASSFEGASGNTIYF. The CDR3 region has the DNA TGTGCCAGCAGCTTCGAGGGGGCCTCTGGAAACACCATATATTTT.

This clonotype was seen at least ten times. The chain has TRBV9 and TRBJ2-4; no clear D gene. V lost 4 bases to trimming and J lost 4 bases, with 15 bases between them. The germline CDR1 and CDR2 sequences are SGDLS and YYNGEE. The CDR3 contains 15 residues. The CDR3 region has the DNA TGTGCCAGCAGCACCTCCGGCAGTAGTAAAAACATTCAGTACTTC. It is translated as CASSTSGSSKNIQYF.

This clonotype has at least ten counts. The V call is TRBV20-1, the J call TRBJ1-2; D remains ambiguous. This CDR3 region has 16 residues. Trimming removed 0 bases at V and 4 bases at J, with 18 bases between. In germline, CDR1 is DFQATT, CDR2 SNEGSKA (reference sequence). DNA of the CDR3: TGCAGTGCTAGAGATACCTCCAGGCCGGGTGGCTATGGCTACACCTTC. Amino acid sequence: CSARDTSRPGGYGYTF.

This clonotype was detected many times. The rearrangement links TRBV29-1 to TRBJ1-2; a possible D gene is TRBD1 (5 bases). Germline loops: CDR1 SQVTM, CDR2 ANQGSEA. Trimming removed 6 bases at V and 1 base at J, with 15 bases between. CDR3 length equals 14 residues. CDR3 sequence reads: CSVGTGGLNYGYTF. CDR3 bases: TGCAGCGTGGGTACGGGGGGACTTAACTATGGCTACACCTTC.

This clonotype has ten or more counts. The chain employs TRBV2 and TRBJ1-1, with 9 bases that match TRBD1. CDR3 length: 13 residues. Trimming took 6 bases from V and 5 from J; bases not matched to a gene: 4. Germline lookup yields CDR1 SNHLY and CDR2 FYNNEI. The DNA for the CDR3 is TGTGCCAGCAGGGGACAGGGAGGGACTGAAGCTTTCTTT. It codes for CASRGQGGTEAFF.